This entry concerns a single T cell receptor beta chain. Its antigen remains unknown. These data belong to a study of T cell responses to AZD1222 COVID-19 vaccine. Study-wide results and caveats: Clonal diversity was possibly underestimated, and white British individuals and females predominated among donors.

Trimming took 2 bases from V and 2 from J, leaving 6 bases between them. This CDR3 has 14 amino acids. Germline V lookup: CDR1 KGHDR, CDR2 SFDVKD. The assay was immunoSEQ multiplex PCR, and TCRdb's table has in-frame clones only and misses some. The table lists about 120,000 clones, approximately 84% of them singletons, with around 7.5% in the top ten. This chain uses TRBV24-1 with TRBJ1-5; tentative D call: TRBD1 (6 bases). The sequence came from an adult in good health. The starting material was peripheral blood, obtained on day 0 of AZD1222 vaccination. CDR3 bases: TGTGCCACCAGTGATTCAGGGGGCAATCAGCCCCAGCATTTT. Translation: CATSDSGGNQPQHF.